This TCR beta chain was sequenced in a study of shared clonotypes between healthy human individuals. Study-wide findings and caveats: The authors expected sequencing depth to affect clonotype sharing among donors.

Authors' data handling: Filtering differed since immunoSEQ provided only junctions, with no quality scores. Repertoires were generated with immunoSEQ multiplex PCR, while TCRdb's copy carries only in-frame clones and drops some. The DNA was the basis for D and trimming; V, J and clone size are from that table. The sample contains around 480,000 clones, 75% to 80% of which appear only once. None of the donors, who were healthy HIV-negative adults, had recently had acute infections or vaccinations. The study drew all its donors from Caucasian adults living in Nashville, Tennessee. The CDR3 length is 20 residues. The J segment lost 4 bases and the V segment lost 2 bases, leaving 19 bases of the junction unmatched. Germline V CDR1 and CDR2: PRHDT, FYEKMQ (reference sequence). This clone appeared a single time. What it binds is unknown.

The receptor's source is a woman in her thirties or forties in good health. Some clones in this sample may be carry-over from other donors' samples. Sequencing was carried out using PBMCs. The gene calls are TRBV13 and TRBJ2-5; TRBD1 aligns across 10 bases. CDR3 bases: TGTGCCAGCAGCTTAATTCCGGGACAGGGGTTGGTAGATTCACGAGAGACCCAGTACTTC. It yields the protein CASSLIPGQGLVDSRETQYF.